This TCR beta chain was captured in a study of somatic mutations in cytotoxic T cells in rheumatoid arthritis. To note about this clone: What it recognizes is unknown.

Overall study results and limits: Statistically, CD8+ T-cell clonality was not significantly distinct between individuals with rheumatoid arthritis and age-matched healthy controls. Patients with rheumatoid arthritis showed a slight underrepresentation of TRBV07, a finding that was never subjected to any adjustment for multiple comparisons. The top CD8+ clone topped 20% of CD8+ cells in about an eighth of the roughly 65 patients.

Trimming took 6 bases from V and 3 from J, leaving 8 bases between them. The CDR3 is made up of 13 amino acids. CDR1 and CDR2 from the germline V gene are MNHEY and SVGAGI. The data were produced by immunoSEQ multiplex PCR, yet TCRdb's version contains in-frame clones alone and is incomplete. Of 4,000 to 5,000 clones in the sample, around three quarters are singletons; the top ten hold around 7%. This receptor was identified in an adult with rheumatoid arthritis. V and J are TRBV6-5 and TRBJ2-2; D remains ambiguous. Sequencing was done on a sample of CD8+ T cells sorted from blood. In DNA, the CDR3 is TGTGCCAGCAGACTACGGCACACCGGGGAGCTGTTTTTT. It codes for CASRLRHTGELFF.